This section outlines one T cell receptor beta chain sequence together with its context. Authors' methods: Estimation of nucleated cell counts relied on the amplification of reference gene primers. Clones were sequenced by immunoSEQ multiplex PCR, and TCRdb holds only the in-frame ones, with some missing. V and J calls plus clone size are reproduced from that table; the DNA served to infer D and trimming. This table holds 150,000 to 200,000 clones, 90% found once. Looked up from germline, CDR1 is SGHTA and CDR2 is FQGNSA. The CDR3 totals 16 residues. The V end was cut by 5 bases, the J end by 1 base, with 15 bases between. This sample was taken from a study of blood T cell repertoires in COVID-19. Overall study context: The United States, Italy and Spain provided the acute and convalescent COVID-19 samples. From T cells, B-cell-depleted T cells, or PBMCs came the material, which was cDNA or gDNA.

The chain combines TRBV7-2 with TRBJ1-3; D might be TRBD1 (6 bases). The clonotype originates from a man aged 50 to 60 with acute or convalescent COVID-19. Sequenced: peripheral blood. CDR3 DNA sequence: TGTGCCAGCAGCACCGGGGGGGCAGCGTCTGGAAACACCATATATTTT. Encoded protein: CASSTGGAASGNTIYF.